This note documents a single TCR beta chain sequence. The antigen remains unidentified. In the same sample, other DNA sequences code for this CDR3. The study enrolled healthy HIV-negative adults without recent acute infections or vaccinations as donors. Memory CD4+ cells were the fraction left after CD45RA+ naive selection. The data are from a study of shared clonotypes between healthy human individuals. Regarding the study as a whole: Depth was large, yet rarefaction showed that sorted-subset sequencing was incomplete. Enrolling few donors narrowed the genetic and exposure-history diversity that was represented.

The CDR3 is 14 amino acids. Germline lookup yields CDR1 MNHNY and CDR2 SVGAGI (reference sequence). V shed 0 bases and J shed 0 bases, with 6 bases lying between them. Here immunoSEQ multiplex PCR was the method, and the copy in TCRdb shows in-frame clones only, minus some. The sample holds fewer than 2.5 million clones, approximately 93% seen once. This sequence joins TRBV6-6 and TRBJ2-7; no clear D. The specimen was naive CD4+ T cells from PBMCs. As for subset: CD45RA+ positively selected. The origin of this receptor is a young man in good health. Some clones in this sample may be carry-over from other donors' samples. Here the CDR3 reads CASSYSGASYEQYF. The CDR3 nucleotides are TGTGCCAGCAGTTACTCGGGCGCCTCCTACGAGCAGTACTTC.